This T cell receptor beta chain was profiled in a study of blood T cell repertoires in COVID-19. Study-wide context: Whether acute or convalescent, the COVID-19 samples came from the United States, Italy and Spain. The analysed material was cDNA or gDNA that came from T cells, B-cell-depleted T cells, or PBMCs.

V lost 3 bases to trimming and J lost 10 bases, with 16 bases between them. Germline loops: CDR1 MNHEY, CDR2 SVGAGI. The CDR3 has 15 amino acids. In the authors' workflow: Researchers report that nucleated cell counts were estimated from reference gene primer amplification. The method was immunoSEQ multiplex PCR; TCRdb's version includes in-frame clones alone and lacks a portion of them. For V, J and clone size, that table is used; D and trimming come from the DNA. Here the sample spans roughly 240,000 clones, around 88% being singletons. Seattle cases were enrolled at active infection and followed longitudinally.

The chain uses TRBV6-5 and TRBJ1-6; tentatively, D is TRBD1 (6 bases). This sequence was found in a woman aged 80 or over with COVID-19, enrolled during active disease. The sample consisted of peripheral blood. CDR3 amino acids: CASSYDLGGDSPLHF. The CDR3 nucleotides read TGTGCCAGCAGTTATGACCTAGGGGGGGACTCACCCCTCCACTTT.